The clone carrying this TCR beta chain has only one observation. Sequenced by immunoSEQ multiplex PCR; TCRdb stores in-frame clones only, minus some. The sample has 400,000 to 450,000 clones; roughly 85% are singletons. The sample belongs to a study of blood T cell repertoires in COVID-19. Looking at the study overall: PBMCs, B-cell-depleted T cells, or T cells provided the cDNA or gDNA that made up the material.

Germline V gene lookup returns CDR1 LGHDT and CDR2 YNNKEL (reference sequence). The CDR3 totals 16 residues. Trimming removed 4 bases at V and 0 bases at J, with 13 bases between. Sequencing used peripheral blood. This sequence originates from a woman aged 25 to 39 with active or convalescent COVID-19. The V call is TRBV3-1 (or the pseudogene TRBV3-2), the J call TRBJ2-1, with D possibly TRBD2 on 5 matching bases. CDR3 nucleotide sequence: TGTGCCAGCAGCCCCCGAGAGCGGAGCTCCTACAATGAGCAGTTCTTC. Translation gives CASSPRERSSYNEQFF.